What follows describes a single TCR beta chain. Its antigen is unidentified. One entry per CDR3 protein, called by TCRdb with MiXCR from the 5' RACE reads. This repertoire shows some 350,000 distinct CDR3 sequences, roughly 14% found once; its top ten account for 0.9% to 1.2%. Looked up from germline, CDR1 is SGHDT and CDR2 is YYEEEE. The CDR3 has 14 residues. V dropped 2 bases and J dropped 1 base, with 7 bases sitting between them. The data are from a study of CD8 T cells in ankylosing spondylitis. Study findings and constraints: One TCR beta motif, made up of seven to nine highly homologous variants, appeared characteristic of ankylosing spondylitis blood.

This clonotype originated in a male donor with ankylosing spondylitis or in good health (not recorded which). Sequencing was done on a sample of blood, either unsorted or a sorted T cell fraction (not recorded which). V gene TRBV5-6 combines with J gene TRBJ1-5; the D is unclear. The CDR3 region has the DNA TGTGCCAGCAGCTTCGGGGTGAGCAATCAGCCCCAGCATTTT. Protein: CASSFGVSNQPQHF. The whole variable domain, filled in from reference TRBV5-6 and TRBJ1-5, reads DAGVTQSPTHLIKTRGQQVTLRCSPKSGHDTVSWYQQALGQGPQFIFQYYEEEERQRGNFPDRFSGHQFPNYSSELNVNALLLGDSALYLCASSFGVSNQPQHFGDGTRLSIL.